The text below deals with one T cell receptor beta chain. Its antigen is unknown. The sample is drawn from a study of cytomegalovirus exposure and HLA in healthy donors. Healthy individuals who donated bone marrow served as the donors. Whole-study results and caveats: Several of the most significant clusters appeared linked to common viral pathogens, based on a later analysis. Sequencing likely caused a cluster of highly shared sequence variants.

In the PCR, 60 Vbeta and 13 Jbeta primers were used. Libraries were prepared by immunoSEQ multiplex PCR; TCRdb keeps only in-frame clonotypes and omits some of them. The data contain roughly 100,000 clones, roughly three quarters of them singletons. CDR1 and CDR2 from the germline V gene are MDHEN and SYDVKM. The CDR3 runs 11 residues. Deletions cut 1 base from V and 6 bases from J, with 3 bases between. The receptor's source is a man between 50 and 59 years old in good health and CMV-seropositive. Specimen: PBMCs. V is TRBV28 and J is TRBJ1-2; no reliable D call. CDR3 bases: TGTGCCAGCAGTTTATTCAATGGCTACACCTTC. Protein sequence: CASSLFNGYTF.